This T cell receptor (beta chain) is drawn from a study of response to subunit inactivated influenza vaccine. Notes on the study in general: The authors suggested that every seasonal influenza vaccination recruits few new T cells.

The CDR3 loop spans 16 amino acids. V lost 1 base and J 3 bases, leaving 14 bases between the germline ends. Germline-derived CDR1 and CDR2 are LGHNA and YNFKEQ. On this clonotype: Its cognate antigen is unknown.

One entry per CDR3 protein results from TCRdb running MiXCR on the RT-PCR reads. Among about 310,000 distinct CDR3 sequences listed, roughly a fifth were seen once. Sequencing used PBMCs from blood, obtained about 19 months after vaccination. This sequence joins TRBV4-2 and TRBJ2-3; D is tentatively TRBD1 or TRBD2 (5 bases each). The receptor was isolated from a man aged 50 to 69 who received an inactivated influenza vaccine. CDR3 sequence reads: CASSQGPPGPTDTQYF. The CDR3 DNA sequence: TGTGCCAGCAGCCAAGGGCCACCGGGACCGACAGATACGCAGTATTTT.